This T cell receptor (beta chain) was obtained from a study of T cell repertoires in cytomegalovirus infection. Study at large: Peptides in the study included HLA-C-restricted and HLA-B-restricted CMV epitopes. CMV infection plus the matching HLA type was flagged by public TCR beta signatures. General study results and limits: Ex vivo responses were dominated by HLA-C-restricted CMV-specific TCR beta clonotypes. Based on cumulative public TCR beta family frequency, carriers of CMV plus the relevant HLA were identified.

Each CDR3 protein gets one entry after TCRdb re-called the reads with MiXCR. Of hundreds of thousands of distinct CDR3 sequences listed, about a third are singletons. A word on this clonotype: Its antigen is not identified. An end of the junction does not agree with germline; a read error may underlie this.

Germline assignment: CDR1 SGHVS and CDR2 FNYEAQ. This CDR3 comprises 14 residues. The J gene is TRBJ2-2, the V gene TRBV7-6, with D possibly being TRBD2 (6 bases). This TCR was recovered from a human donor in good health (CMV status not recorded). Some clones in this sample may be carry-over from other donors' samples. This material consisted of cultured CD8+ T cells from PBMCs, taken from culture after CMV antigen stimulation. The CDR3: CASSLGGAIEELFF. The CDR3, as DNA: TGTGCTAGCAGCTTAGGAGGGGCTATCGAGGAGCTGTTTTTT.